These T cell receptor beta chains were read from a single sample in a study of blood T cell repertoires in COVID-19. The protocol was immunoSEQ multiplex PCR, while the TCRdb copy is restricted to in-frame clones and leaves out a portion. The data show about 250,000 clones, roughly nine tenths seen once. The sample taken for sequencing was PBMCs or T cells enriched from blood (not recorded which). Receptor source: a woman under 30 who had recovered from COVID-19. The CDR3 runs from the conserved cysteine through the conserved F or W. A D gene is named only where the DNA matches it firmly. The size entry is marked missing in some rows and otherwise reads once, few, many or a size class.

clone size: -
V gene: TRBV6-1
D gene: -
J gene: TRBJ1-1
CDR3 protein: CASSEFQGINTEAFF
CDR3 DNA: TGTGCCAGCAGTGAATTCCAGGGGATTAACACTGAAGCTTTCTTT

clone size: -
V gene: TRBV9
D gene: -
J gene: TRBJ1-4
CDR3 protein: CASSVDRSNEKLFF
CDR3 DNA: TGTGCCAGCAGCGTAGACAGATCCAATGAAAAACTGTTTTTT

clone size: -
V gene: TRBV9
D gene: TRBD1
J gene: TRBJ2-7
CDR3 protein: CASSPDRAYEQYF
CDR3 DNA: TGTGCCAGCAGTCCAGACAGGGCCTACGAGCAGTACTTC

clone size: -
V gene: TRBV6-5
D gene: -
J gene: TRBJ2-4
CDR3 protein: CASSLALLAKNIQYF
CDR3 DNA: TGTGCCAGCAGCCTAGCGTTGCTAGCCAAAAACATTCAGTACTTC

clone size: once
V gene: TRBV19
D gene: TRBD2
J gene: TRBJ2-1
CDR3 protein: CASSIDGTRFNEQFF
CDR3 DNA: TGTGCCAGTAGTATAGATGGGACTAGATTTAATGAGCAGTTCTTC

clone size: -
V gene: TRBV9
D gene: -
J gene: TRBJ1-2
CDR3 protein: CASSVDLGNYGYTF
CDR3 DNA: TGTGCCAGCAGCGTAGATCTCGGGAACTATGGCTACACCTTC

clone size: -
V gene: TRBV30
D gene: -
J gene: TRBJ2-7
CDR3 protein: CAWSFGWREQYF
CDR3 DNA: TGTGCCTGGAGTTTCGGGTGGCGGGAGCAGTACTTC

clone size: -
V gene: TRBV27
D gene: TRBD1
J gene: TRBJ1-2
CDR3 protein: CASSGGPGQGIYGYTF
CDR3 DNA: TGTGCCAGCAGTGGGGGTCCGGGACAGGGGATTTATGGCTACACCTTC

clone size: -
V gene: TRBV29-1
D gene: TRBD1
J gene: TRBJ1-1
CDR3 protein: CSVPGQASPNEAFF
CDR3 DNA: TGCAGCGTTCCAGGACAGGCGAGTCCGAATGAAGCTTTCTTT

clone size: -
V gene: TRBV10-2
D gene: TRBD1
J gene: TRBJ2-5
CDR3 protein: CASFRGLKETQYF
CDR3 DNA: TGCGCCAGCTTCAGGGGGCTTAAAGAGACCCAGTACTTC

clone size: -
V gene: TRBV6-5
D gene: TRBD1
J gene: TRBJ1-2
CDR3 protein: CASTGTGYGYTF
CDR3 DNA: TGTGCCAGCACCGGGACAGGCTATGGCTACACCTTC

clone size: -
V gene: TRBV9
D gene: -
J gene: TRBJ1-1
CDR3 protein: CASRSRAASRSTEAFF
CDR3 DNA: TGTGCCAGCAGGTCTAGGGCCGCTAGCCGGAGCACTGAAGCTTTCTTT

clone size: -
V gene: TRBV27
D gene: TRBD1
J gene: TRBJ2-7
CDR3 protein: CASSLTGTGSHEQYF
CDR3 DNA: TGTGCCAGCAGCCTTACCGGGACAGGGTCACACGAGCAGTACTTC

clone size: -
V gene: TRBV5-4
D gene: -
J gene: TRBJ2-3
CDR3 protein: CASSLGAGVSTDTQYF
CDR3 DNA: TGTGCCAGCAGCTTGGGGGCAGGGGTGAGCACAGATACGCAGTATTTT

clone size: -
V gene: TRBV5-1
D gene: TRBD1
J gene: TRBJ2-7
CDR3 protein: CASSRDRQSYEQYF
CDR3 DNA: TGCGCCAGCAGCCGGGACAGGCAGTCCTACGAGCAGTACTTC

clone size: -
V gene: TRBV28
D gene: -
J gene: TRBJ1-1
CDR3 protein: CASSFISRNTEAFF
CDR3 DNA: TGTGCCAGCAGTTTTATCTCTAGGAACACTGAAGCTTTCTTT

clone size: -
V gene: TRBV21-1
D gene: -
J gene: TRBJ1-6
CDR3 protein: CASSKDRGPPSPLHF
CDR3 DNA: TGTGCCAGCAGCAAAGATAGGGGTCCTCCGTCACCCCTCCACTTT

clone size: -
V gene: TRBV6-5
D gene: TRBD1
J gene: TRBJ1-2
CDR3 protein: CASSYSNRGIGTF
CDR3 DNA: TGTGCCAGCAGTTACTCGAACAGGGGGATTGGCACCTTC

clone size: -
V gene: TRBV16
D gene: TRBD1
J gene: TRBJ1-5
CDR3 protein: CASSPGGSTQPQHF
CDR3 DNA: TGTGCCAGCAGCCCAGGGGGGAGTACACAGCCCCAGCATTTT

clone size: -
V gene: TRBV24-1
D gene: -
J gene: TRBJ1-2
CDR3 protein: CATSDLGGYGYTF
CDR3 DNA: TGTGCCACCAGTGATTTAGGCGGCTATGGCTACACCTTC

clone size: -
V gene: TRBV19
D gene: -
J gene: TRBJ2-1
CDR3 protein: CASSSEFSASSYNEQFF
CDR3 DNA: TGTGCCAGTAGTTCGGAATTTAGCGCGAGCTCCTACAATGAGCAGTTCTTC

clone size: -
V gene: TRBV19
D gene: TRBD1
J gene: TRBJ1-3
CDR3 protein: CASSMTGDGNTIYF
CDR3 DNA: TGTGCCAGTAGTATGACAGGGGATGGAAACACCATATATTTT

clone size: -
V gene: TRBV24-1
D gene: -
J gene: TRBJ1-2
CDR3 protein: CATSEASGYYGYTF
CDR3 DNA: TGTGCCACCAGTGAGGCTTCCGGGTACTATGGCTACACCTTC

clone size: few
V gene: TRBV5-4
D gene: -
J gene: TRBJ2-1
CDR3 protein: CASSLAYDEQFF
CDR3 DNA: TGTGCCAGCAGCTTGGCCTATGATGAGCAGTTCTTC

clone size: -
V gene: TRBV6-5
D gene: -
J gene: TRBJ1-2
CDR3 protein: CASSRGTPNYGYTF
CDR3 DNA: TGTGCCAGCAGCCGTGGGACACCGAACTATGGCTACACCTTC

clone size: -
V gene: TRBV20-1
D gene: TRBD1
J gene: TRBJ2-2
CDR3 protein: CSANEAGGRELFF
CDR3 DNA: TGCAGTGCTAATGAGGCAGGGGGCCGGGAGCTGTTTTTT

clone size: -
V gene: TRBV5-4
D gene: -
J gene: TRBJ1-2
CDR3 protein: CASSLVGDYGYTF
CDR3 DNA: TGTGCCAGCAGCCTCGTAGGAGACTATGGCTACACCTTC

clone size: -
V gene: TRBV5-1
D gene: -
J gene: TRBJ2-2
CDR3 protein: CASSLGGGKAGELFF
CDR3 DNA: TGCGCCAGCAGCTTGGGAGGAGGGAAGGCCGGGGAGCTGTTTTTT

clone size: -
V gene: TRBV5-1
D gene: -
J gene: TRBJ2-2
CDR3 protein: CASREQGSTGELFF
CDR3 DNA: TGCGCCAGCCGGGAACAGGGATCCACCGGGGAGCTGTTTTTT

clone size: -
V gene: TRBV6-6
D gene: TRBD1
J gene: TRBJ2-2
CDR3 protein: CASSFRQGTREELFF
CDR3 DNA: TGTGCCAGCAGTTTCCGACAGGGGACTCGGGAGGAGCTGTTTTTT

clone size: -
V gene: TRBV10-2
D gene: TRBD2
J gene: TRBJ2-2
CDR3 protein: CASGGLAGPRSGELFF
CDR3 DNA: TGCGCCAGCGGGGGACTAGCGGGGCCGCGATCCGGGGAGCTGTTTTTT

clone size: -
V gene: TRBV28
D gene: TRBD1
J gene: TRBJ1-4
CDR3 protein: CASSRPRGLEKLFF
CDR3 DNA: TGTGCCAGCAGTCGCCCCAGGGGGCTTGAAAAACTGTTTTTT